Following are 23 T cell receptor beta chains from one sample sequenced in a study of Ad26.COV2.S vaccination and SARS-CoV-2 variants. The treatment was: roughly 20 received Ad26.COV2.S at low or high dose, single or two shots; five or six received placebo; per-sample allocation not given. Vaccine and placebo recipients were sampled on day 63 after the first injection. Measured with immunoSEQ multiplex PCR; TCRdb has only the in-frame clones, and not every one. The table lists 400,000 to 500,000 clones, 80% to 90% of them singletons. The specimen was peripheral blood, collected in a trial of Ad26.COV2.S vaccine versus placebo. Receptor source: a person between 18 and 59 years old who received the Ad26.COV2.S COVID-19 vaccine or a placebo.

The rearrangement uses TRBV19 and TRBJ2-5; 8 nucleotides align to TRBD2. CDR1 LNHDA and CDR2 SQIVND come from the germline V gene (reference sequence). The CDR3 runs to 13 residues. The V gene end was trimmed by 6 bases and the J gene end by 3 bases; junction bases not matched to a gene: 3. CDR3 sequence (DNA): TGTGCCAGTAGACTAGCGGACAAAGAGACCCAGTACTTC. It codes for CASRLADKETQYF.

This clone was counted a single time. The chain combines TRBV18 with TRBJ1-1; TRBD1 agrees at 10 bases. V was pared by 3 bases and J by 5 bases, with 3 bases of the junction left unmatched. This CDR3 region has 14 residues. The germline V gene has CDR1 KGHSH and CDR2 LQKENI. CDR3 DNA: TGTGCCAGCTCACCGGGGACAGGGGAAACTGAAGCTTTCTTT. Its translation is CASSPGTGETEAFF. Filled out from reference TRBV18 and TRBJ1-1, the complete variable domain reads NAGVMQNPRHLVRRRGQEARLRCSPMKGHSHVYWYRQLPEEGLKFMVYLQKENIIDESGMPKERFSAEFPKEGPSILRIQQVVRGDSAAYFCASSPGTGETEAFFGQGTRLTVV.

V usage is TRBV2 and J usage is TRBJ1-1; 7 bases match TRBD1. The germline V gene has CDR1 SNHLY and CDR2 FYNNEI. J lost 6 bases, V lost 7 bases, and 11 bases had no gene match. CDR3 length: 14 residues. DNA of the CDR3: TGTGCCAGCACCCCGACAGGGAGTCAAGCTGAAGCTTTCTTT. Translating it yields CASTPTGSQAEAFF. Variable domain in full (rest from reference TRBV2 and TRBJ1-1): EPEVTQTPSHQVTQMGQEVILRCVPISNHLYFYWYRQILGQKVEFLVSFYNNEISEKSEIFDDQFSVERPDGSNFTLKIRSTKLEDSAMYFCASTPTGSQAEAFFGQGTRLTVV.

The J gene is TRBJ2-5, the V gene TRBV5-1; 7 positions agree with TRBD2. With 4 bases clipped from V and 0 bases from J, the junction kept 3 bases outside the gene matches. Per the germline V gene, CDR1 is SGHRS and CDR2 is YFSETQ. The CDR3 length is 14 residues. In nucleotides, the CDR3 is TGCGCCAGCAGCGCTAGCGGAGACCAAGAGACCCAGTACTTC. Translation: CASSASGDQETQYF.

The chain couples TRBV5-1 to TRBJ2-5, with D possibly matching TRBD2 (7 bases). The CDR3 has 14 amino acids. V was cut by 7 bases and J by 3 bases, with 16 bases left in between. In germline, CDR1 is SGHRS, CDR2 YFSETQ. The CDR3 is CASRPGRGEETQYF. CDR3 DNA sequence: TGCGCCAGCCGCCCGGGGAGGGGGGAAGAGACCCAGTACTTC.

Remarks on this clone: Sequence at one end of the junction differs from germline and may be a read error. This chain joins TRBV9 and TRBJ2-3; unclear D gene. The CDR3 is 13 amino acids. CDR1 is SGDLS, CDR2 YYNGEE, per germline. The CDR3 loop reads CTSSAGPLDTQYF. For the CDR3, the DNA is TGTACCAGCAGCGCCGGGCCCCTGGATACGCAGTATTTT. Variable domain in full (rest from reference TRBV9 and TRBJ2-3): DSGVTQTPKHLITATGQRVTLRCSPRSGDLSVYWYQQSLDQGLQFLIQYYNGEERAKGNILERFSAQQFPDLHSELNLSSLELGDSALYFCTSSAGPLDTQYFGPGTRLTVL.

The chain employs TRBV4-1 and TRBJ2-2; 7 bases are a match to TRBD2. Germline V gene data show CDR1 as MGHRA and CDR2 as YSYEKL. There are 14 residues in the CDR3. The junction had 1 base not matched to a gene; V was cut back by 3 bases and J by 3 bases. This CDR3 is CASSHLADTGELFF. The DNA for the CDR3 is TGCGCCAGCAGCCATCTAGCGGACACCGGGGAGCTGTTTTTT.

This clone has only one observation. The CDR3 region has the DNA TGTGCCAGCGGGACAGGGACTGGAAACACCATATATTTT. It specifies CASGTGTGNTIYF. V gene TRBV6-5 combines with J gene TRBJ1-3, with TRBD1 matching over 9 bases. Germline lookup yields CDR1 MNHEY and CDR2 SVGAGI. The CDR3 contains 13 residues. The trim removed 8 bases at V and 2 bases at J, leaving 1 base unmatched.

This clone appeared a single time. J is TRBJ1-3 and V is TRBV9; TRBD1 might be the D (5 bases). Germline V lookup: CDR1 SGDLS, CDR2 YYNGEE. Trimming shortened V by 4 bases and J by 8 bases, and 10 bases separated the two germline ends. This CDR3 spans 12 amino acids. CDR3 bases: TGTGCCAGCAGCTTCCAGGGACACACCATATATTTT. This sequence encodes CASSFQGHTIYF.

The chain is built from TRBV9 and TRBJ2-3; possibly TRBD1 for D (5 bases). V gave up 4 bases and J gave up 3 bases, with 12 bases separating them. There are 14 residues in the CDR3. Germline lookup yields CDR1 SGDLS and CDR2 YYNGEE. CDR3 nucleotides: TGTGCCAGCAGCACAGGACCGCTAACAGATACGCAGTATTTT. It yields the protein CASSTGPLTDTQYF.

The gene calls are TRBV30 and TRBJ2-1; TRBD2 aligns across 13 bases. Germline CDR1 GTSNPN, CDR2 SVGIG (reference sequence). With V trimmed by 3 bases and J by 9 bases, 8 bases remained unmatched. CDR3 length equals 15 residues. In DNA, the CDR3 is TGTGCCTGGAGCGCGGGACTAGCGGGACGAACTGAGCAGTTCTTC. The encoded protein is CAWSAGLAGRTEQFF.

With regard to this clone: The junction and the germline gene differ at one end; a read error may be behind it. The chain has TRBV7-8 and TRBJ2-1; D is possibly TRBD1 (5 bases). The CDR3 spans 16 residues. The germline V gene encodes CDR1 SGHVS and CDR2 FQNEAQ. The CDR3 region is CASTLLGPSSYNEQFF. For the CDR3, the DNA is TGTGCCAGCACCTTACTGGGGCCTAGCTCCTACAATGAGCAGTTCTTC.

The chain is built from TRBV6-5 and TRBJ1-1, with D possibly TRBD1 on 6 matching bases. V lost 3 bases, J lost 7 bases, and 21 bases lay in between. The germline V gene encodes CDR1 MNHEY and CDR2 SVGAGI. This CDR3 region has 16 residues. The CDR3 here is CASSYSTGAPQNEAFF. As DNA, the CDR3 is TGTGCCAGCAGTTATTCGACAGGTGCCCCCCAAAATGAAGCTTTCTTT.

The V and J genes are TRBV9 and TRBJ2-5; D perhaps matches TRBD1 (6 bases). This CDR3 contains 15 residues. CDR1 is SGDLS and CDR2 is YYNGEE in the germline V gene. V was shortened by 6 bases and J by 4 bases, with 19 bases between the two germline ends. CDR3 nucleotides: TGTGCCAGCACCAAGAGTCGCCGCAGGGGAGAGACCCAGTACTTC. Its translation: CASTKSRRRGETQYF. Drawing the rest from reference TRBV9 and TRBJ2-5, the complete variable domain is DSGVTQTPKHLITATGQRVTLRCSPRSGDLSVYWYQQSLDQGLQFLIQYYNGEERAKGNILERFSAQQFPDLHSELNLSSLELGDSALYFCASTKSRRRGETQYFGPGTRLLVL.

Concerning this clone itself: Other nucleotide sequences in the sample specify the same CDR3. This chain links TRBV18 with TRBJ2-7; D may correspond to TRBD1 or TRBD2 (5 bases each). V lost 0 bases and J 2 bases, leaving 5 bases between the germline ends. The CDR3 covers 13 residues. Germline CDR1 and CDR2: KGHSH and LQKENI. DNA of the CDR3: TGTGCCAGCTCACCACCGGGGGCCTACGAGCAGTACTTC. Translating gives CASSPPGAYEQYF. The full variable domain, completed using reference TRBV18 and TRBJ2-7, is NAGVMQNPRHLVRRRGQEARLRCSPMKGHSHVYWYRQLPEEGLKFMVYLQKENIIDESGMPKERFSAEFPKEGPSILRIQQVVRGDSAAYFCASSPPGAYEQYFGPGTRLTVT.

The chain is built from TRBV7-2 and TRBJ2-7; D call uncertain. The germline V and J ends were trimmed by 1 base and 0 bases, with 7 bases remaining between them. The CDR3 consists of 14 residues. The germline V gene has CDR1 SGHTA and CDR2 FQGNSA. The CDR3 here is CASSLGGNSYEQYF. The CDR3 coding sequence is TGTGCCAGCAGCTTAGGGGGAAACTCCTACGAGCAGTACTTC. Drawing the rest from reference TRBV7-2 and TRBJ2-7, the complete variable domain is GAGVSQSPSNKVTEKGKDVELRCDPISGHTALYWYRQSLGQGLEFLIYFQGNSAPDKSGLPSDRFSAERTGGSVSTLTIQRTQQEDSAVYLCASSLGGNSYEQYFGPGTRLTVT.

The V call is TRBV29-1, the J call TRBJ1-4, with D possibly TRBD1 on 5 matching bases. Germline loops: CDR1 SQVTM, CDR2 ANQGSEA. The CDR3 sequence is 13 residues long. V gave up 1 base and J gave up 8 bases, with 11 bases separating them. CDR3 residues: CSVEAGDSEKLFF. The DNA of the CDR3 is TGCAGCGTTGAAGCCGGTGACAGCGAAAAACTGTTTTTT.

This chain uses TRBV28 with TRBJ2-7, with D possibly TRBD2 on 6 matching bases. Trimming took 8 bases from V and 2 from J, leaving 16 bases between them. Germline-derived CDR1 and CDR2 are MDHEN and SYDVKM. The CDR3 extends over 14 amino acids. CDR3 protein: CASYPTGDTYEQYF. The CDR3 DNA sequence: TGTGCCAGCTATCCCACGGGGGATACCTACGAGCAGTACTTC.

The chain links TRBV28 to TRBJ1-5; D might be TRBD1 (6 bases). The CDR3 consists of 15 residues. V was trimmed by 6 bases and J by 1 base, leaving 13 bases between them. The germline CDR1 and CDR2 sequences are MDHEN and SYDVKM. CDR3 nucleotide sequence: TGTGCCAGCAGACGCCAGGGGAAGAGCAATCAGCCCCAGCATTTT. Its translation is CASRRQGKSNQPQHF.

With regard to this clone: Germline is not matched at one junction end, which may reflect a read error. This chain uses TRBV7-7 with TRBJ2-5; weak D call: TRBD2 (7 bases). This CDR3 has 17 amino acids. Germline CDR1 SSHAT, CDR2 FNYEAQ (reference sequence). The CDR3 here is CASSLGGGSNLQETQYF. The CDR3 region has the DNA TGTGCTAGCAGCTTAGGGGGGGGGAGTAACTTACAAGAGACCCAGTACTTC.

The rearrangement uses TRBV5-4 and TRBJ2-1; 9 bases match TRBD2. Germline assignment: CDR1 SGHNT and CDR2 YYREEE (reference sequence). The CDR3 is 15 residues long. J gave up 7 bases and V 4 bases, and 9 bases lay outside the gene matches. CDR3 sequence: CASSPGGGAKNEQFF. CDR3 nucleotide sequence: TGTGCCAGCAGCCCGGGCGGGGGGGCGAAAAATGAGCAGTTCTTC.

This chain's CDR3 is CASRLGNYGYTF. The CDR3 DNA sequence: TGTGCCAGCAGGCTGGGAAACTATGGCTACACCTTC. The gene calls are TRBV2 and TRBJ1-2; unclear D gene. CDR1 SNHLY and CDR2 FYNNEI come from the germline V gene. With 6 bases removed from V and 2 bases from J, the gap between germline ends came to 7 bases. The CDR3 consists of 12 residues.

Of note for this clone: The same CDR3 also results from other DNA sequences found in this sample. V and J are TRBV7-2 and TRBJ1-3; D call uncertain. This CDR3 spans 14 amino acids. Trimming pared 1 base from V and 0 bases from J, leaving 4 bases between. CDR1 SGHTA and CDR2 FQGNSA come from the germline V gene. Here the CDR3 reads CASSLGNSGNTIYF. The CDR3 DNA reads as TGTGCCAGCAGCTTAGGAAACTCTGGAAACACCATATATTTT.